The 2 T cell receptor beta chains listed next were all sequenced from one sample in a study of T cells in localized non-small cell lung cancer. TCRdb keeps only in-frame clones here, not all; method: immunoSEQ multiplex PCR. There are about 43,000 clones in the sample; roughly 90% occur only once, and 10% lies in the top ten. Sequenced here: PBMCs, sampled before any cancer treatment. The receptors were sampled from a woman aged 35-70 years with stage II lung adenocarcinoma.

The V and J genes are TRBV6-6 and TRBJ2-7, with 9 bases matching TRBD2. The length of the CDR3 is 14 residues. The germline V gene has CDR1 MNHNY and CDR2 SVGAGI (reference sequence). With V trimmed by 6 bases and J by 4 bases, 7 bases remained unmatched. Written as DNA, the CDR3 is TGTGCCAGCAGAGTGACTAGCGGCCCTTACGAGCAGTACTTC. Translated, it gives CASRVTSGPYEQYF.

This clone was recorded once. The chain is built from TRBV9 and TRBJ2-7, with 8 bases identical to TRBD2. Germline trimming cut 0 bases from V and 5 bases from J; bases unmatched to any gene: 7. CDR3 length: 15 residues. CDR1 and CDR2 (germline): SGDLS, YYNGEE. This CDR3 reads CASSVESGSSHEQYF. CDR3 nucleotide sequence: TGTGCCAGCAGCGTAGAGAGCGGGAGTTCCCACGAGCAGTACTTC.